One and the same sample provided the 21 T cell receptor beta chains below, sequenced in a study of T cell responses to AZD1222 COVID-19 vaccine. Some clones are missing from TCRdb's copy, which holds only in-frame ones; the method was immunoSEQ multiplex PCR. The table shows 140,000 to 150,000 clones, with under 95% occurring only once. This sample comprised peripheral blood, obtained on day 0 of AZD1222 vaccination. These TCRs come from an adult in good health.

This chain joins TRBV5-1 and TRBJ2-6, with D possibly being TRBD1 or TRBD2 (5 bases each). The CDR3 contains 17 residues. Germline values: CDR1 SGHRS, CDR2 YFSETQ. The V gene lost 0 bases and the J gene lost 0 bases, with 10 bases spanning the gap. The chain's CDR3 is CASSLGDGYSGANVLTF. The CDR3 region has the DNA TGCGCCAGCAGCTTGGGGGACGGCTACTCTGGGGCCAACGTCCTGACTTTC.

V gene TRBV11-2 combines with J gene TRBJ1-1; no firm D call. Germline CDR1 is SGHAT and CDR2 is FQNNGV. This CDR3 spans 13 amino acids. Trimming pared 1 base from V and 4 bases from J, leaving 7 bases between. CDR3 residues: CASSLVDFTEAFF. The CDR3 DNA reads TGTGCCAGCAGCTTAGTAGATTTCACTGAAGCTTTCTTT.

This chain connects TRBV24-1 to TRBJ2-5, with D maybe TRBD2 (6 bases). V was clipped by 0 bases and J by 4 bases, with 11 bases between them. The length of the CDR3 is 15 residues. Looked up from germline, CDR1 is KGHDR and CDR2 is SFDVKD. The CDR3 DNA follows: TGTGCCACCAGTGATTTGCGCGGCGGGGTAGAGACCCAGTACTTC. This sequence encodes CATSDLRGGVETQYF.

This chain connects TRBV28 to TRBJ1-5; no definite D call. Germline CDR1 and CDR2: MDHEN and SYDVKM. V lost 3 bases and J lost 6, with 12 bases in between. The CDR3 runs 14 residues. CDR3 DNA sequence: TGTGCCAGCAGTTTTATCGGAGTTGGTCAGCCCCAGCATTTT. It translates to CASSFIGVGQPQHF.

This sequence joins TRBV12-5 and TRBJ2-1; D gene unclear. Deletions cut 1 base from V and 6 bases from J, with 13 bases between. This CDR3 is built from 15 residues. Germline CDR1 is LGHNT and CDR2 is FRNRAP. CDR3 sequence reads: CASGLGQSTLNEQFF. The CDR3 nucleotides read TGTGCTAGTGGTTTGGGTCAGTCCACCCTCAATGAGCAGTTCTTC.

This sequence joins TRBV20-1 and TRBJ1-4; 8 bases match TRBD1. Trimming removed 3 bases from V and 8 bases from J; junction bases left unmatched: 5. Germline V gene lookup returns CDR1 DFQATT and CDR2 SNEGSKA (reference sequence). The CDR3 covers 13 residues. CDR3 bases: TGCAGTGCTAGTGGACAGGGAGGAGAAAAACTGTTTTTT. Protein sequence: CSASGQGGEKLFF.

The CDR3 here is CATSTGDSHEQYF. In DNA form, the CDR3 reads TGTGCCACTAGCACGGGAGACAGCCACGAGCAGTACTTC. The V gene is TRBV18, the J gene TRBJ2-7; tentative D call: TRBD2 (6 bases). Germline CDR1 reads KGHSH; CDR2 reads LQKENI. Trimming pared 10 bases from V and 5 bases from J, leaving 18 bases between. The CDR3 sequence is 13 residues long.

The chain employs TRBV7-2 and TRBJ1-3; no clear D. V was clipped by 2 bases and J by 0 bases, with 8 bases between them. Germline CDR1 reads SGHTA; CDR2 reads FQGNSA. CDR3 size: 15 residues. The CDR3 spells CASSLKGSSGNTIYF. CDR3 sequence (DNA): TGTGCCAGCAGCTTAAAAGGAAGCTCTGGAAACACCATATATTTT. Supplemented by reference TRBV7-2 and TRBJ1-3, the full variable domain reads GAGVSQSPSNKVTEKGKDVELRCDPISGHTALYWYRQSLGQGLEFLIYFQGNSAPDKSGLPSDRFSAERTGGSVSTLTIQRTQQEDSAVYLCASSLKGSSGNTIYFGEGSWLTVV.

The V call is TRBV9, the J call TRBJ1-1; 9 bases fit TRBD1. The CDR3 is 15 residues long. Germline V gene lookup returns CDR1 SGDLS and CDR2 YYNGEE. Trimming cost V 4 bases and J 2 bases; bases outside gene matches: 6. Here the CDR3 DNA reads TGTGCCAGCAGCCTGGTGGGACAGGGAAACACTGAAGCTTTCTTT. Protein sequence: CASSLVGQGNTEAFF.

V is TRBV5-5 and J is TRBJ1-4, with 7 positions matching TRBD1. Looked up from germline, CDR1 is SGHKS and CDR2 is YYEKEE (reference sequence). V was pared by 4 bases and J by 4 bases, with 4 bases of the junction left unmatched. This CDR3 contains 14 residues. The CDR3 region is CASSRPGGNEKLFF. The DNA of the CDR3 is TGTGCCAGCAGCCGTCCAGGGGGTAATGAAAAACTGTTTTTT.

This sequence joins TRBV7-2 and TRBJ2-7; possibly TRBD1 or TRBD2 for D (7 bases each). V was cut by 2 bases and J by 1 base, with 12 bases left in between. This CDR3 has 15 residues. CDR1 SGHTA and CDR2 FQGNSA come from the germline V gene. Written as DNA, the CDR3 is TGTGCCAGCAGCTTATCAGGGGGGGTGTCCTACGAGCAGTACTTC. Translation gives CASSLSGGVSYEQYF.

V is TRBV3-1 (or the pseudogene TRBV3-2) and J is TRBJ2-3, with 11 bases matching TRBD2. The germline V gene has CDR1 LGHDT and CDR2 YNNKEL (reference sequence). The CDR3 has 14 amino acids. The J segment lost 10 bases and the V segment lost 1 base, leaving 4 bases of the junction unmatched. The CDR3 nucleotides are TGTGCCAGCAGCCAAGGACTAGCGGGGCGGGCGCAGTATTTT. This codes for CASSQGLAGRAQYF.

The chain joins TRBV2 to TRBJ1-4; perhaps TRBD1 as D (5 bases). There are 11 residues in the CDR3. V was clipped by 11 bases and J by 8 bases, with 12 bases between them. The germline V gene encodes CDR1 SNHLY and CDR2 FYNNEI. CDR3 DNA sequence: TGTGCCGCGGGGCCCGAAGAAAAACTGTTTTTT. This encodes CAAGPEEKLFF. Complete variable domain (other parts from reference TRBV2 and TRBJ1-4): EPEVTQTPSHQVTQMGQEVILRCVPISNHLYFYWYRQILGQKVEFLVSFYNNEISEKSEIFDDQFSVERPDGSNFTLKIRSTKLEDSAMYFCAAGPEEKLFFGSGTQLSVL.

V usage is TRBV4-1 and J usage is TRBJ1-1; D unclear. CDR3 length: 15 amino acids. The V gene's germline CDR1 is MGHRA and CDR2 YSYEKL. Trimming removed 1 base at V and 10 bases at J, with 19 bases between. The CDR3 DNA sequence: TGCGCCAGCAGCCAAGGTGTAGGCCGAGGGAGAAGAGCTTTCTTT. Its protein is CASSQGVGRGRRAFF.

The rearrangement uses TRBV6-5 and TRBJ2-2, with a possible D match to TRBD1 (7 bases). The V end was cut by 6 bases, the J end by 2 bases, with 13 bases between. Germline CDR1 reads MNHEY; CDR2 reads SVGAGI. The length of the CDR3 is 15 residues. For the CDR3, the DNA is TGTGCCAGCAGAAGGGGGGACAGCAACACCGGGGAGCTGTTTTTT. The encoded protein is CASRRGDSNTGELFF.

The chain couples TRBV7-3 to TRBJ2-2; TRBD1 or TRBD2 may be the D gene (7 bases each). This CDR3 is 14 amino acids long. The V and J ends lost 4 bases and 6 bases respectively, with 12 bases between them. The germline CDR1 and CDR2 sequences are SGHTA and FQGTGA. CDR3 bases: TGTGCCAGCAGCTCACAGGGGAGGGCCGGGGAGCTGTTTTTT. It encodes CASSSQGRAGELFF.

The chain is built from TRBV27 and TRBJ2-7; D is unresolved. V dropped 5 bases and J dropped 6 bases, with 8 bases sitting between them. The CDR3 extends over 11 amino acids. The germline gives CDR1 MNHEY, CDR2 SMNVEV (reference sequence). This CDR3 is CASSASGEQYF. The DNA for the CDR3 is TGTGCCAGCAGTGCGAGTGGCGAGCAGTACTTC.

This clone showed up just once. The chain couples TRBV7-9 to TRBJ1-1; D may be TRBD1 (5 bases). V lost 1 base and J 11 bases, leaving 14 bases between the germline ends. The V gene's germline CDR1 is SEHNR and CDR2 FQNEAQ (reference sequence). The CDR3 has 13 amino acids. This chain's CDR3 is CASSLEGVVGAFF. The CDR3 nucleotides are TGTGCCAGCAGCTTAGAAGGGGTTGTAGGTGCTTTCTTT.

The chain's CDR3 is CASSVEVGAGANVLTF. DNA of the CDR3: TGTGCCAGCAGCGTAGAAGTGGGGGCTGGGGCCAACGTCCTGACTTTC. This chain links TRBV9 with TRBJ2-6, with D possibly being TRBD1 or TRBD2 (5 bases each). CDR3 size: 16 residues. V lost 0 bases to trimming and J lost 2 bases, with 9 bases between them. The V gene's germline CDR1 is SGDLS and CDR2 YYNGEE.

This chain links TRBV19 with TRBJ1-5; 7 positions match TRBD1. Germline values: CDR1 LNHDA, CDR2 SQIVND (reference sequence). V lost 6 bases and J lost 7; bases outside the gene matches: 12. The CDR3 covers 15 residues. The CDR3 here is CASRPRGARDQPQHF. The CDR3 DNA reads as TGTGCCAGTAGGCCCAGGGGGGCGAGGGACCAGCCCCAGCATTTT.

V usage is TRBV15 and J usage is TRBJ1-1; D possibly corresponds to TRBD1 (5 bases). V was cut by 0 bases and J by 2 bases, with 16 bases left in between. CDR3 size: 17 residues. Germline CDR1 reads LNHNV; CDR2 reads YYDKDF (reference sequence). The CDR3 DNA is TGTGCCACCAGCAGAGAACGACCGATTGGGGCCAACACTGAAGCTTTCTTT. Translated: CATSRERPIGANTEAFF.